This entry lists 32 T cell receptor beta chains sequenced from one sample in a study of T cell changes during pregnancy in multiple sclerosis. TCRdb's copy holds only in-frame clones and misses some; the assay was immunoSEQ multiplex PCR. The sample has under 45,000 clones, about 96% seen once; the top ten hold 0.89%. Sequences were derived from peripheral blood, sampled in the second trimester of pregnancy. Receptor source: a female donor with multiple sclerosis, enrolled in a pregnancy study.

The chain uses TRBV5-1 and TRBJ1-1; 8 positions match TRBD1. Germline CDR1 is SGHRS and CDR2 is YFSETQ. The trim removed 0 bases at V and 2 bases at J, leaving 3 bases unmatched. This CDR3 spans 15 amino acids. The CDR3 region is CASSLVGTGNTEAFF. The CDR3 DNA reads TGCGCCAGCAGCTTGGTAGGGACAGGCAACACTGAAGCTTTCTTT.

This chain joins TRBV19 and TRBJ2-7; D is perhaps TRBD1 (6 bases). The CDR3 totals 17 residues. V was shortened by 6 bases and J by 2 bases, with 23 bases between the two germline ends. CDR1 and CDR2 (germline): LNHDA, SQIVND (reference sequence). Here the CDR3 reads CASSRVPQGWVAYEQYF. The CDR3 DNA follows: TGTGCCAGTAGCAGAGTCCCTCAGGGGTGGGTGGCCTACGAGCAGTACTTC.

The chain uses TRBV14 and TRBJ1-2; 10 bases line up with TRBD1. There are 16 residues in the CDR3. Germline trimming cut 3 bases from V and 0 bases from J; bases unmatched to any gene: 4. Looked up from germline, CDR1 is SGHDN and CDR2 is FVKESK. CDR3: CASSHPGQGTNYGYTF. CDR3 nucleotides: TGTGCCAGCAGCCACCCGGGACAGGGGACTAACTATGGCTACACCTTC.

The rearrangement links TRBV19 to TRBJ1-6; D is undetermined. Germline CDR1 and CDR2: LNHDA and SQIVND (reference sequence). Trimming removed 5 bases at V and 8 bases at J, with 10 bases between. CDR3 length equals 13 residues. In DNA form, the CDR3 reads TGTGCCAGTAGTCCGGGGAGAGATTCACCCCTCCACTTT. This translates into CASSPGRDSPLHF.

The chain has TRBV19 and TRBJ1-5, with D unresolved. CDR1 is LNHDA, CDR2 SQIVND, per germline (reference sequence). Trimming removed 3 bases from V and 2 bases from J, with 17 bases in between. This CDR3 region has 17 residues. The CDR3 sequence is CASSMGAAPRGNQPQHF. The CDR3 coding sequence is TGTGCCAGTAGTATGGGTGCGGCTCCACGGGGCAATCAGCCCCAGCATTTT. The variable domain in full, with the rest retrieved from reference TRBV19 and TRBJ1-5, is DGGITQSPKYLFRKEGQNVTLSCEQNLNHDAMYWYRQDPGQGLRLIYYSQIVNDFQKGDIAEGYSVSREKKESFPLTVTSAQKNPTAFYLCASSMGAAPRGNQPQHFGDGTRLSIL.

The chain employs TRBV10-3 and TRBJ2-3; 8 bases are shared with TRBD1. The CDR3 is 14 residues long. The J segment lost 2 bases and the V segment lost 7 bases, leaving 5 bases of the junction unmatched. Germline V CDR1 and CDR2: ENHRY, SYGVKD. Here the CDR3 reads CAINQGADTDTQYF. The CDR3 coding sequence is TGTGCCATCAACCAGGGGGCGGACACAGATACGCAGTATTTT.

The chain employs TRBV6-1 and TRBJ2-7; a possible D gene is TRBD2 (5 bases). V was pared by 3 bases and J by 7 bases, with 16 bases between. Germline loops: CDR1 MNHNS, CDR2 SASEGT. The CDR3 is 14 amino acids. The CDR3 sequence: CASSELGDRDEQYF. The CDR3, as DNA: TGTGCCAGCAGTGAGCTCGGAGACCGGGATGAGCAGTACTTC.

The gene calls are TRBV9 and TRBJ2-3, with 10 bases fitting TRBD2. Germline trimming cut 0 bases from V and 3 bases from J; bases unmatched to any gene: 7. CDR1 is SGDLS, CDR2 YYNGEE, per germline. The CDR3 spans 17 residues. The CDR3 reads CASSVASGRALTDTQYF. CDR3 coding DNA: TGTGCCAGCAGCGTAGCAAGCGGGAGGGCCTTAACAGATACGCAGTATTTT.

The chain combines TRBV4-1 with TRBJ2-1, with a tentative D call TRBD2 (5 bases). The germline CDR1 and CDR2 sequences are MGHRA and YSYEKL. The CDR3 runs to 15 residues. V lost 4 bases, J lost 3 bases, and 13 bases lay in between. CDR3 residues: CASSPREADYNEQFF. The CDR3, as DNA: TGCGCCAGCAGCCCAAGGGAAGCGGACTACAATGAGCAGTTCTTC.

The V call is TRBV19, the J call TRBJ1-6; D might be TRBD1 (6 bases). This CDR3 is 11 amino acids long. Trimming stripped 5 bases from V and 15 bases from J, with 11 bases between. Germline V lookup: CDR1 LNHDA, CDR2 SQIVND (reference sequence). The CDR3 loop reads CASSSTGLLHF. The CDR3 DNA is TGTGCCAGTAGTTCCACAGGGCTCCTCCACTTT. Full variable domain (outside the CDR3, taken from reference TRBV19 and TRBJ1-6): DGGITQSPKYLFRKEGQNVTLSCEQNLNHDAMYWYRQDPGQGLRLIYYSQIVNDFQKGDIAEGYSVSREKKESFPLTVTSAQKNPTAFYLCASSSTGLLHFGNGTRLTVT.

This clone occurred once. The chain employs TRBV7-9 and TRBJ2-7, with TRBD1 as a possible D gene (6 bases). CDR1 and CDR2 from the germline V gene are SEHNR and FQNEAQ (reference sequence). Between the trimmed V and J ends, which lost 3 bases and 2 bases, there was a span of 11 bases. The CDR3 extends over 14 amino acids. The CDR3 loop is CASSFRGTAYEQYF. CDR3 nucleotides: TGTGCCAGCAGCTTCAGGGGCACCGCCTACGAGCAGTACTTC.

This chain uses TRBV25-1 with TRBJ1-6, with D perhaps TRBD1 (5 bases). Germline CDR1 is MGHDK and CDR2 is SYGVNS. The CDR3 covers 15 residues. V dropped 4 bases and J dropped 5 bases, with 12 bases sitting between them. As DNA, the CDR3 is TGTGCCAGCAGTGGGAGGGGCAGGGATAATTCACCCCTCCACTTT. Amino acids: CASSGRGRDNSPLHF.

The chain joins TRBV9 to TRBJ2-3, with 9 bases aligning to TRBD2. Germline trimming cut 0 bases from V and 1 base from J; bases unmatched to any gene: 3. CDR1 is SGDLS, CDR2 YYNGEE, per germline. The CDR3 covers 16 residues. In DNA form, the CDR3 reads TGTGCCAGCAGCGTAGAAGCTAGCGGGGGCACAGATACGCAGTATTTT. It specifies CASSVEASGGTDTQYF.

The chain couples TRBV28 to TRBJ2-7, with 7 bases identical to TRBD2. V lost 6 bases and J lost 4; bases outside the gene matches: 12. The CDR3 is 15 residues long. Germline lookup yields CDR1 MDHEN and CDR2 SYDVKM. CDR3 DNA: TGTGCCAGCAGCTCCGGGTGGGGGAGGGGTTACGAGCAGTACTTC. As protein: CASSSGWGRGYEQYF.

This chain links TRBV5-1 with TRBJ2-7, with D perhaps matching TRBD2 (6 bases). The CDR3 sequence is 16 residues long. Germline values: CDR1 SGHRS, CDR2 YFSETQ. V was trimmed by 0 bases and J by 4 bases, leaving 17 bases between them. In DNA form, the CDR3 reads TGCGCCAGCAGCTTGGGGGGGGAACTAGTTGGATACGAGCAGTACTTC. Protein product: CASSLGGELVGYEQYF.

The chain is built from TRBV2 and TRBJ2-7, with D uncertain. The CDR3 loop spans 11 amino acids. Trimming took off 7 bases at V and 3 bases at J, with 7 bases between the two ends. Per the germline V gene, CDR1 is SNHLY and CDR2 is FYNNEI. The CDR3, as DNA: TGTGCCAGCACCCCGGGCTACGAGCAGTACTTC. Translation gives CASTPGYEQYF. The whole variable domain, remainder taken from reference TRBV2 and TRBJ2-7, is EPEVTQTPSHQVTQMGQEVILRCVPISNHLYFYWYRQILGQKVEFLVSFYNNEISEKSEIFDDQFSVERPDGSNFTLKIRSTKLEDSAMYFCASTPGYEQYFGPGTRLTVT.

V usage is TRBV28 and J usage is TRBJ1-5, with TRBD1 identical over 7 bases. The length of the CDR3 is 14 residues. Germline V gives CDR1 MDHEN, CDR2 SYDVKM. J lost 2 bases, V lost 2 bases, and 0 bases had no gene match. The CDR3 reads CASSLGTGNQPQHF. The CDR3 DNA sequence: TGTGCCAGCAGTTTAGGGACAGGCAATCAGCCCCAGCATTTT.

In DNA, the CDR3 is TGTGCCAGTAGTCATAGCGACCGCCACGAGCAGTACTTC. As protein: CASSHSDRHEQYF. V gene TRBV19 combines with J gene TRBJ2-7; the D gene is possibly TRBD2 (5 bases). The CDR3 consists of 13 residues. V dropped 5 bases and J dropped 5 bases, with 13 bases sitting between them. Germline values: CDR1 LNHDA, CDR2 SQIVND (reference sequence).

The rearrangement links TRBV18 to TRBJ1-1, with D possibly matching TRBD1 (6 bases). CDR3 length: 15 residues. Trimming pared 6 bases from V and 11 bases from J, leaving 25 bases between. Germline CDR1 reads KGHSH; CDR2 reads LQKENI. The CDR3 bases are TGTGCCAGCTCCCAGAAACAGGGACCGGAAGGTTCGGCTTTCTTT. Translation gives CASSQKQGPEGSAFF. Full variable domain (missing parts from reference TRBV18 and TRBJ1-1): NAGVMQNPRHLVRRRGQEARLRCSPMKGHSHVYWYRQLPEEGLKFMVYLQKENIIDESGMPKERFSAEFPKEGPSILRIQQVVRGDSAAYFCASSQKQGPEGSAFFGQGTRLTVV.

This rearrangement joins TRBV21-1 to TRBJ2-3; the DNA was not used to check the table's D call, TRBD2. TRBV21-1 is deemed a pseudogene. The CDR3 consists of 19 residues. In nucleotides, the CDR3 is TGTGCCAGCAGCAATGGGACTAGCGGGGGGTACCTCCCCACAGATACGCAGTATTTT. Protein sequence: CASSNGTSGGYLPTDTQYF.

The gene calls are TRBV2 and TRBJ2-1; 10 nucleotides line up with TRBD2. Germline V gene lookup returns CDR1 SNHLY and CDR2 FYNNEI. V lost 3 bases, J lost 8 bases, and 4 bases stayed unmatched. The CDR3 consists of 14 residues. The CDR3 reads CASSEASGRHEQFF. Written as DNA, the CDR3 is TGTGCCAGCAGTGAGGCTAGCGGGAGACATGAGCAGTTCTTC.

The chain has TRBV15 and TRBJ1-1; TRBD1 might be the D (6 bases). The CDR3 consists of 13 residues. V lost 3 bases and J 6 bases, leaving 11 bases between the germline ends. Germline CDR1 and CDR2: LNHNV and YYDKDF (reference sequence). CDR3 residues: CATSSHTGSEAFF. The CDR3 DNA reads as TGTGCCACCAGCAGCCATACAGGGTCTGAAGCTTTCTTT.

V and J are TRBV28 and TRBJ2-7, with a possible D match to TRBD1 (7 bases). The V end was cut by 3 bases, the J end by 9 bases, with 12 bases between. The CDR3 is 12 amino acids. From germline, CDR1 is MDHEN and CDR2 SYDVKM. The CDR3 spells CASSLTGRRQYF. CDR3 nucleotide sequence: TGTGCCAGCAGTTTGACAGGGAGGAGGCAGTACTTC.

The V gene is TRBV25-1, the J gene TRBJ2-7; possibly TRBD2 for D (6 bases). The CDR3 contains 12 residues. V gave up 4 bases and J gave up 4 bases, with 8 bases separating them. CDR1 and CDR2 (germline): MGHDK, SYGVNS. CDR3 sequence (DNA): TGTGCCAGCAGTGTGGGGGGTTACGAGCAGTACTTC. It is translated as CASSVGGYEQYF.

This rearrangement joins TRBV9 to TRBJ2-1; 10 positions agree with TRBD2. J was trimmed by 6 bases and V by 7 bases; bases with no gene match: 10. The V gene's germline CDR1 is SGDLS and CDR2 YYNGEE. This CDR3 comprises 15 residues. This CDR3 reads CASPRERGGLNEQFF. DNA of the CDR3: TGTGCCAGCCCCCGAGAGCGGGGGGGCCTCAATGAGCAGTTCTTC.

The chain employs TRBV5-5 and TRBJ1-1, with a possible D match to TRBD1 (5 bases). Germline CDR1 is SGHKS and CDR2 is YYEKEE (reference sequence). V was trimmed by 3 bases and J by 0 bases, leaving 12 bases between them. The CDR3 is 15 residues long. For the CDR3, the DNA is TGTGCCAGCAGCTATAGTGCGACAGTGAACACTGAAGCTTTCTTT. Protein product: CASSYSATVNTEAFF. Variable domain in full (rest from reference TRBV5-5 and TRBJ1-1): DAGVTQSPTHLIKTRGQQVTLRCSPISGHKSVSWYQQVLGQGPQFIFQYYEKEERGRGNFPDRFSARQFPNYSSELNVNALLLGDSALYLCASSYSATVNTEAFFGQGTRLTVV.

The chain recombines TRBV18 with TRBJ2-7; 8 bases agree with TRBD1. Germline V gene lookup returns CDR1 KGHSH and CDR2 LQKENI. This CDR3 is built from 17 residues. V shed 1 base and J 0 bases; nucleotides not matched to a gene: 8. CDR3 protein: CASSPLPRQGASYEQYF. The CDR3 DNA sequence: TGTGCCAGCTCACCACTCCCCAGGCAGGGGGCCTCCTACGAGCAGTACTTC. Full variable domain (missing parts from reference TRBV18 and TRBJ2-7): NAGVMQNPRHLVRRRGQEARLRCSPMKGHSHVYWYRQLPEEGLKFMVYLQKENIIDESGMPKERFSAEFPKEGPSILRIQQVVRGDSAAYFCASSPLPRQGASYEQYFGPGTRLTVT.

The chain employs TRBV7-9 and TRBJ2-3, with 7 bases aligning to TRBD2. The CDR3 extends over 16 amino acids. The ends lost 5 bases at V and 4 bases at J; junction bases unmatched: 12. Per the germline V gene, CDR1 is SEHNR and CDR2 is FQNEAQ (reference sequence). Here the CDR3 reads CASSPPGLGGPDTQYF. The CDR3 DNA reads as TGTGCCAGCAGCCCCCCTGGACTAGGAGGGCCAGATACGCAGTATTTT.

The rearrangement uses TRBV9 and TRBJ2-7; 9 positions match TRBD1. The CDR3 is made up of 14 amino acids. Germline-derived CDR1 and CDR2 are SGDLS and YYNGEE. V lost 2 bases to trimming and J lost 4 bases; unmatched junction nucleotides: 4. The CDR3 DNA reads TGTGCCAGCAGCGTGGGGACAGGGAATTACGAGCAGTACTTC. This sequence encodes CASSVGTGNYEQYF.

This CDR3 reads CASSQTSRWRNEQFF. The DNA of the CDR3 is TGTGCCAGCAGCCAGACCTCTCGATGGCGGAATGAGCAGTTCTTC. V usage is TRBV4-2 and J usage is TRBJ2-1; D is unclear. CDR3 size: 15 residues. In germline, CDR1 is LGHNA, CDR2 YNFKEQ. Trimming stripped 3 bases from V and 7 bases from J, with 16 bases between.

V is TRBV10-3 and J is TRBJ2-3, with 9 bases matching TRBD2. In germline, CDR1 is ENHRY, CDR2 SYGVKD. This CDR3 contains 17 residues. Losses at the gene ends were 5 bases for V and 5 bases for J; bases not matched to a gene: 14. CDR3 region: CAISRPGLAGPKDTQYF. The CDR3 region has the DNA TGTGCCATCAGTCGCCCGGGCCTAGCGGGGCCCAAAGATACGCAGTATTTT.

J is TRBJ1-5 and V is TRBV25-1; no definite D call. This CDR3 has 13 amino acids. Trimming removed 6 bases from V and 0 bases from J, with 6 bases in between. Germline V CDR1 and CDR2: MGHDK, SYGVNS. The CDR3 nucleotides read TGTGCCAGCAGAGCGGCTAGCAATCAGCCCCAGCATTTT. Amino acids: CASRAASNQPQHF. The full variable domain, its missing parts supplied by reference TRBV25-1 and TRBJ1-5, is EADIYQTPRYLVIGTGKKITLECSQTMGHDKMYWYQQDPGMELHLIHYSYGVNSTEKGDLSSESTVSRIRTEHFPLTLESARPSHTSQYLCASRAASNQPQHFGDGTRLSIL.